This TCR beta chain was found in a study of regulatory T cells in long-lasting Graves disease. About the research overall: Those with persistent Graves' disease had received antithyroid drugs for over 5 years with positive TSH receptor antibodies. Study observations and caveats: Favoring TRBV28, TRBJ1-2 and TRBJ2-5 was a feature seen in persistent disease.

Time point: persistent/refractory GD, antithyroid drugs over 5 years with positive TRAb. Scientists built the TCR library using RNA that was extracted from PBMCs. EDTA tubes held approximately 9 milliliters of peripheral blood from each patient. This CDR3 comprises 14 residues. Germline values: CDR1 MNHEY, CDR2 SMNVEV (reference sequence). Trimming pared 5 bases from V and 3 bases from J, leaving 11 bases between. Regarding this clonotype: Antigen: not known.

Arm-PCR of CDR3 regions and iRepertoire HTBI primers were the basis on which TCR beta libraries were built. One entry per CDR3 protein, called by TCRdb with MiXCR from the multiplex PCR reads. This sample has approximately 690,000 distinct CDR3 sequences, with around 32% found just once. Sequenced here: peripheral blood mononuclear cells (PBMCs), sampled when the disease was refractory, from a patient treated with antithyroid drugs. The chain employs TRBV27 and TRBJ1-5; D is uncertain. This receptor was taken from a female donor with Graves disease. The CDR3 spells CASSRGIYNQPQHF. The DNA of the CDR3 is TGTGCCAGCAGTCGGGGAATCTACAATCAGCCCCAGCATTTT.